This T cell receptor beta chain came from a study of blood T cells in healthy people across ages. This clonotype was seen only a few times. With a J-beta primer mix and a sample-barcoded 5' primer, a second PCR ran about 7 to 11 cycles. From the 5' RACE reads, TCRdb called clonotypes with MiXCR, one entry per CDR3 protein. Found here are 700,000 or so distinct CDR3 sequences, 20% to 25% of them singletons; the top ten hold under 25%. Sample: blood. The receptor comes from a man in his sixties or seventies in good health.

The DNA for the CDR3 is TGCGCCAGCAGCTCCCAGGCTGCAGGGATCAACACTGAAGCTTTCTTT. It translates to CASSSQAAGINTEAFF. The chain couples TRBV5-1 to TRBJ1-1, with D possibly matching TRBD1 (5 bases). With 3 bases removed from V and 2 bases from J, the gap between germline ends came to 17 bases. The CDR3 spans 16 residues. The germline gives CDR1 SGHRS, CDR2 YFSETQ.